This T cell receptor beta chain was retrieved from a study of cytomegalovirus exposure and HLA in healthy donors. Study conclusions and caveats: Some TCR beta chains (about 180 of them) were listed as cytomegalovirus-associated. Reported results showed that the classifier diagnosed cytomegalovirus status with high specificity and sensitivity. DRB1 showed the most TCR associations and HLA-C the fewest in a later analysis, as rates varied by HLA locus.

This CDR3 spans 17 amino acids. Germline V gene lookup returns CDR1 MNHEY and CDR2 SMNVEV (reference sequence). The V segment lost 8 bases and the J segment 4 bases; nucleotides outside the gene matches: 16. A note on this clone: The antigen is not known.

Primers for the PCR totalled 60 Vbeta and 13 Jbeta. Clones were read by immunoSEQ multiplex PCR, and TCRdb kept only the in-frame ones, dropping some. This sample has around 130,000 clones, with roughly three quarters found just once. The chain carries TRBV27 and TRBJ2-1; 8 bases align to TRBD1. The sequence was collected from a woman aged 60 to 75 in good health and CMV-seronegative. Input material: PBMCs. The CDR3 DNA reads TGTGCCAGCTTAAAAAGCCCCTCAGGGGGCCGGTACAATGAGCAGTTCTTC. This translates into CASLKSPSGGRYNEQFF.